These 26 T cell receptor beta chains originate from one sample sequenced in a study of blood T cell repertoires in COVID-19. Only in-frame clones appear in the TCRdb table, and some are missing; sequencing was by immunoSEQ multiplex PCR. The table lists 260,000 or so clones, approximately 82% of them singletons. Sequenced: peripheral blood. The receptors here all came from a man aged 80 or over with acute or convalescent COVID-19.

The CDR3 reads CASSELAGFTDTQYF. The CDR3 DNA reads TGCGCCAGCAGTGAGCTAGCGGGATTCACAGATACGCAGTATTTT. V gene TRBV10-2 combines with J gene TRBJ2-3; 9 positions match TRBD2. Germline V CDR1 and CDR2: WSHSY, SAAADI. With 2 bases clipped from V and 2 bases from J, the junction kept 2 bases outside the gene matches. CDR3 size: 15 residues.

The chain is built from TRBV10-2 and TRBJ2-5; 9 bases fit TRBD2. The CDR3 spans 15 residues. Unmatched junction bases numbered 14, after V lost 10 bases and J lost 5 bases. CDR1 WSHSY and CDR2 SAAADI come from the germline V gene. For the CDR3, the DNA is TGCGCCACCTCCGGACTAGCGCGCCCCCGCGAGACCCAGTACTTC. Residues: CATSGLARPRETQYF.

CDR3 region: CASSPLAGGNHEQFF. The CDR3 DNA follows: TGTGCCAGCAGCCCACTAGCGGGAGGTAATCATGAGCAGTTCTTC. V gene TRBV11-3 combines with J gene TRBJ2-1, with 12 bases fitting TRBD2. The V segment lost 5 bases and the J segment 8 bases; nucleotides outside the gene matches: 7. Germline loops: CDR1 SGHNT, CDR2 YENEEA. The CDR3 consists of 15 residues.

The rearrangement uses TRBV5-1 and TRBJ2-2; TRBD2 agrees at 7 bases. This CDR3 comprises 16 residues. J lost 5 bases, V lost 5 bases, and 12 bases had no gene match. Germline V gene data show CDR1 as SGHRS and CDR2 as YFSETQ. CDR3 loop: CASRPGRGPGTGELFF. DNA of the CDR3: TGCGCCAGCAGACCAGGGAGGGGCCCGGGGACCGGGGAGCTGTTTTTT.

Notes on this clone: Germline is not matched at one junction end, which may reflect a read error. The CDR3 region is CASSSPEGRYTGELFF. CDR3 DNA: TGTGCTAGCAGCTCCCCGGAGGGGCGCTACACCGGGGAGCTGTTTTTT. The J gene is TRBJ2-2, the V gene TRBV7-7; perhaps TRBD2 as D (6 bases). The germline gives CDR1 SSHAT, CDR2 FNYEAQ (reference sequence). The CDR3 spans 16 residues.

V gene TRBV5-1 combines with J gene TRBJ1-1; perhaps TRBD1 as D (5 bases). The germline V gene has CDR1 SGHRS and CDR2 YFSETQ. Deletions cut 2 bases from V and 8 bases from J, with 16 bases between. The CDR3 contains 14 residues. Here the CDR3 reads CASSFYGGPSEAFF. CDR3 DNA: TGCGCCAGCAGCTTCTACGGGGGTCCTTCCGAAGCTTTCTTT.

The chain is built from TRBV3-1 (or the pseudogene TRBV3-2) and TRBJ2-4, with 9 bases that match TRBD2. With 3 bases clipped from V and 3 bases from J, the junction kept 9 bases outside the gene matches. The CDR3 sequence is 17 residues long. Germline loops: CDR1 LGHDT, CDR2 YNNKEL (reference sequence). CDR3 in DNA: TGTGCCAGCAGCCATGGAACCCTTAGCGGGGGCAAAAACATTCAGTACTTC. Its translation is CASSHGTLSGGKNIQYF.

The J gene is TRBJ1-3, the V gene TRBV6-5; 8 bases match TRBD1. V lost 7 bases and J lost 4; bases outside the gene matches: 9. The V gene's germline CDR1 is MNHEY and CDR2 SVGAGI. CDR3 size: 15 residues. The CDR3 nucleotides read TGTGCCAGCATCTTACAGGGGGGGTTAGGAAACACCATATATTTT. Its translation is CASILQGGLGNTIYF.

The chain links TRBV5-1 to TRBJ2-7, with 11 bases identical to TRBD1. The CDR3 totals 15 residues. Germline-derived CDR1 and CDR2 are SGHRS and YFSETQ. J lost 2 bases, V lost 5 bases, and 6 bases had no gene match. CDR3 residues: CASSGGQGGPYEQYF. In DNA form, the CDR3 reads TGCGCCAGCAGTGGGGGACAGGGGGGACCCTACGAGCAGTACTTC.

The V and J genes are TRBV7-9 and TRBJ1-1; unclear D gene. There are 13 residues in the CDR3. Trimming stripped 3 bases from V and 1 base from J, with 6 bases between. Germline lookup yields CDR1 SEHNR and CDR2 FQNEAQ (reference sequence). The CDR3 spells CASSFGGNTEAFF. In nucleotides, the CDR3 is TGTGCCAGCAGCTTCGGCGGGAACACTGAAGCTTTCTTT.

The V and J genes are TRBV30 and TRBJ1-6; D not certain. The CDR3 runs 14 residues. Germline V gene sequence: CDR1 GTSNPN, CDR2 SVGIG (reference sequence). Trimming shortened V by 0 bases and J by 0 bases, and 3 bases separated the two germline ends. CDR3 DNA: TGTGCCTGGAGTGTGAGCTCCTATAATTCACCCCTCCACTTT. This sequence encodes CAWSVSSYNSPLHF.

The rearrangement uses TRBV7-3 and TRBJ2-5, with 12 bases that match TRBD1. Per germline, CDR1 SGHTA and CDR2 FQGTGA. V was clipped by 5 bases and J by 5 bases; unmatched bases: 9. The CDR3 length is 16 residues. The CDR3 DNA reads as TGTGCCAGCAGCCCCGGGGACAGGGGGCGCGTTGAGACCCAGTACTTC. Translated, it gives CASSPGDRGRVETQYF.

CDR3 DNA: TGTGCCAGCAGCTTAGCGGGAGGGCCAGATACGCAGTATTTT. Protein: CASSLAGGPDTQYF. The rearrangement joins TRBV3-1 (or the pseudogene TRBV3-2) to TRBJ2-3; 11 bases fit TRBD2. With V trimmed by 5 bases and J by 4 bases, 2 bases remained unmatched. The CDR3 is made up of 14 amino acids. Looked up from germline, CDR1 is LGHDT and CDR2 is YNNKEL (reference sequence).

The chain has TRBV28 and TRBJ1-1, with 7 bases lining up with TRBD1. The CDR3 sequence is 15 residues long. The trim removed 6 bases at V and 1 base at J, leaving 8 bases unmatched. Germline loops: CDR1 MDHEN, CDR2 SYDVKM. CDR3 DNA: TGTGCCAGCAGAAGGGGGGACAGTCAGAACACTGAAGCTTTCTTT. As protein: CASRRGDSQNTEAFF.

V gene TRBV28 combines with J gene TRBJ1-5; tentatively, D is TRBD1 (5 bases). The CDR3 runs 16 residues. Trimming stripped 2 bases from V and 6 bases from J, with 17 bases between. Germline CDR1 and CDR2: MDHEN and SYDVKM. CDR3 nucleotide sequence: TGTGCCAGCAGTTTACAGGTGGCCGTCCAGGGTCAGCCCCAGCATTTT. Its translation: CASSLQVAVQGQPQHF.

The V and J genes are TRBV5-1 and TRBJ1-4; D gene ambiguous. The CDR3 consists of 13 residues. V was clipped by 5 bases and J by 4 bases, with 9 bases between them. Germline values: CDR1 SGHRS, CDR2 YFSETQ. CDR3 region: CASSDGYNEKLFF. The CDR3 DNA is TGCGCCAGCAGTGACGGGTATAATGAAAAACTGTTTTTT. The full variable domain, with the rest looked up from reference TRBV5-1 and TRBJ1-4, is KAGVTQTPRYLIKTRGQQVTLSCSPISGHRSVSWYQQTPGQGLQFLFEYFSETQRNKGNFPGRFSGRQFSNSRSEMNVSTLELGDSALYLCASSDGYNEKLFFGSGTQLSVL.

This clone occurred many times. The chain is built from TRBV7-9 and TRBJ2-2; D uncertain. This CDR3 has 14 amino acids. The V gene's germline CDR1 is SEHNR and CDR2 FQNEAQ (reference sequence). V dropped 1 base and J dropped 10 bases, with 13 bases sitting between them. This CDR3 is CASSLVLPTAELFF. For the CDR3, the DNA is TGTGCCAGCAGCTTAGTTTTACCGACTGCGGAGCTGTTTTTT. Together with reference TRBV7-9 and TRBJ2-2, the CDR3 gives the full variable domain: DTGVSQNPRHKITKRGQNVTFRCDPISEHNRLYWYRQTLGQGPEFLTYFQNEAQLEKSRLLSDRFSAERPKGSFSTLEIQRTEQGDSAMYLCASSLVLPTAELFFGEGSRLTVL.

This chain joins TRBV28 and TRBJ1-3, with unresolved D. The CDR3 loop spans 16 amino acids. V was pared by 5 bases and J by 7 bases, with 21 bases between. Per germline, CDR1 MDHEN and CDR2 SYDVKM. CDR3 region: CASSPLLREAGNTIYF. The CDR3 DNA is TGTGCCAGCAGTCCCCTCTTGCGGGAGGCGGGGAACACCATATATTTT.

The rearrangement links TRBV28 to TRBJ2-3, with 8 positions matching TRBD1. The trim removed 4 bases at V and 4 bases at J, leaving 7 bases unmatched. The CDR3 spans 15 residues. CDR1 and CDR2 (germline): MDHEN, SYDVKM. The chain's CDR3 is CASSSRTGLADTQYF. The CDR3 nucleotides are TGTGCCAGCAGTTCGAGGACAGGGCTGGCAGATACGCAGTATTTT.

The chain employs TRBV6-5 and TRBJ2-7, with 10 bases matching TRBD1. The CDR3 consists of 15 residues. V shed 2 bases, J shed 1 base, and the junction held 2 bases outside the gene matches. Germline CDR1 is MNHEY and CDR2 is SVGAGI. The CDR3 is CASSYRGQGSYEQYF. DNA for the CDR3: TGTGCCAGCAGTTACCGGGGACAGGGGTCCTACGAGCAGTACTTC.

The V call is TRBV12-3 or TRBV12-4, the J call TRBJ1-5; D possibly corresponds to TRBD1 (6 bases). The V end was cut by 6 bases, the J end by 9 bases, with 15 bases between. The CDR3 loop spans 13 amino acids. CDR3 protein: CASSPQQGWPQHF. DNA of the CDR3: TGTGCCAGCAGCCCACAACAGGGATGGCCCCAGCATTTT.

The chain has TRBV18 and TRBJ2-5; 7 bases map to TRBD2. This CDR3 contains 16 residues. From germline, CDR1 is KGHSH and CDR2 LQKENI. V lost 0 bases and J lost 5; bases outside the gene matches: 9. In nucleotides, the CDR3 is TGTGCCAGCTCACCACCTATGTTCGCGGGAGTTGAGACCCAGTACTTC. Protein product: CASSPPMFAGVETQYF.

The gene calls are TRBV5-1 and TRBJ2-1, with 7 nucleotides matching TRBD1. Germline values: CDR1 SGHRS, CDR2 YFSETQ. Trimming cost V 4 bases and J 2 bases; bases outside gene matches: 9. The length of the CDR3 is 16 residues. The chain's CDR3 is CASSGHRGSTYNEQFF. The CDR3 DNA reads TGCGCCAGCAGCGGTCACAGGGGTTCGACCTACAATGAGCAGTTCTTC.

CDR3 sequence: CASSFSLTGGAGVETQYF. The CDR3 coding sequence is TGTGCCAGCAGCTTCAGCCTAACCGGGGGGGCCGGTGTTGAGACCCAGTACTTC. V is TRBV7-2 and J is TRBJ2-5, with 8 bases aligning to TRBD2. The CDR3 is 18 residues long. From germline, CDR1 is SGHTA and CDR2 FQGNSA. The junction had 17 bases not matched to a gene; V was cut back by 3 bases and J by 5 bases. Using reference TRBV7-2 and TRBJ2-5 for the parts outside the CDR3, the full variable domain is GAGVSQSPSNKVTEKGKDVELRCDPISGHTALYWYRQSLGQGLEFLIYFQGNSAPDKSGLPSDRFSAERTGGSVSTLTIQRTQQEDSAVYLCASSFSLTGGAGVETQYFGPGTRLLVL.

The V gene is TRBV2, the J gene TRBJ1-2, with 7 bases that match TRBD1. From germline, CDR1 is SNHLY and CDR2 FYNNEI. The V segment lost 4 bases and the J segment 2 bases; nucleotides outside the gene matches: 1. CDR3 length: 13 amino acids. Here the CDR3 DNA reads TGTGCCAGCAGTGTGGGACAGAACTATGGCTACACCTTC. Residues: CASSVGQNYGYTF.

J is TRBJ2-5 and V is TRBV30; D is ambiguous. Per germline, CDR1 GTSNPN and CDR2 SVGIG (reference sequence). Between the trimmed V and J ends, which lost 2 bases and 2 bases, there was a span of 6 bases. The CDR3 covers 12 residues. CDR3 amino acids: CAWSFSQETQYF. CDR3 DNA: TGTGCCTGGAGTTTTTCGCAAGAGACCCAGTACTTC.